A selection of T cell receptor beta chains follows, all from one sample in a study of blood T cell repertoires in COVID-19. The protocol was immunoSEQ multiplex PCR, while the TCRdb copy is restricted to in-frame clones and leaves out a portion. This sample has about 400,000 clones, with 70% to 90% found just once. The sample consisted of peripheral blood. The receptors originated from a man between 40 and 49 years old with acute or convalescent COVID-19. CDR3s include the opening cysteine and the closing phenylalanine or tryptophan. D genes are given only for firm matches. Clone size is shown for a subset of rows, as once, few, many or a class of expanded clone.

>TRBD1|once|TRBV3-1/TRBV3-2|TRBJ2-7
TGTGCCAGCAGTTACTCGGGACAGGGGGCGCGAGAGCAGTACTTC
CASSYSGQGAREQYF
>-|-|TRBV7-6|TRBJ2-5
TGTGCCAGCAGCCCCGAAACAGGGGGGGGCGGAGAGACCCAGTACTTC
CASSPETGGGGETQYF
>TRBD2|-|TRBV6-2/TRBV6-3|TRBJ2-3
TGTGCCAGCAGTTACTCTGCGGGGGTCCCCAACACAGATACGCAGTATTTT
CASSYSAGVPNTDTQYF
>-|-|TRBV9|TRBJ2-1
TGTGCCAGCAGCGTAAGGGGTGGGATAGGCCAGTTCTTC
CASSVRGGIGQFF
>-|-|TRBV29-1|TRBJ2-5
TGCAGCGTTGAAGATCGCAACAGGGCTGGTTTGGAGACCCAGTACTTC
CSVEDRNRAGLETQYF
>-|-|TRBV12-3/TRBV12-4|TRBJ1-3
TGTGCCAGCAGTTTAACAGGACGAAACACCATATATTTT
CASSLTGRNTIYF
>TRBD2|-|TRBV3-1/TRBV3-2|TRBJ2-1
TGTGCCAGCAGCCAGGTACTAGCGGGTAATAGCAATGAGCAGTTCTTC
CASSQVLAGNSNEQFF
>-|-|TRBV21-1|TRBJ1-1
TGTGCCAGCAGGGAACGGGAGGGCCGAACTGAAGCTTTCTTT
CASREREGRTEAFF
>-|-|TRBV11-1|TRBJ1-2
TGTGCCAGCAGCTTAAAAGGACAGTCGAACTATGGCTACACCTTC
CASSLKGQSNYGYTF
>TRBD2|few|TRBV3-1/TRBV3-2|TRBJ2-1
TGTGCCAGCAGCCAAGATATGGGGACTAGCGGGAGCTCCTACAATGAGCAGTTCTTC
CASSQDMGTSGSSYNEQFF
>-|-|TRBV2|TRBJ1-1
TGTGCCAGCAGTTACCAGGGGATTAACACTGAAGCTTTCTTT
CASSYQGINTEAFF
>TRBD1|-|TRBV7-3|TRBJ1-1
TGTGCCAGCAGCCCCATAACAGGGGCCCAAGCTTTCTTT
CASSPITGAQAFF
>TRBD1|-|TRBV19|TRBJ2-2
TGTGCCAGTAGGGGACAGGGCCTGGCCGGGGAGCTGTTTTTT
CASRGQGLAGELFF
>-|-|TRBV30|TRBJ2-1
TGTGCCTGGAGTGTACAGGTCTTAGCCCAGCCCAATGAGCAGTTCTTC
CAWSVQVLAQPNEQFF
>-|-|TRBV30|TRBJ2-7
TGTGCCTGGGCACTGTCGAGCTACGAGCAGTACTTC
CAWALSSYEQYF
>-|-|TRBV30|TRBJ1-5
TGTGCCTGGGGGGTCGGCGGAGGCTCCGATCAGCCCCAGCATTTT
CAWGVGGGSDQPQHF
>-|-|TRBV7-3|TRBJ2-3
TGTGCCAGCAGCAATTACGGACATAGCACAGATACGCAGTATTTT
CASSNYGHSTDTQYF
>TRBD1|-|TRBV28|TRBJ2-1
TGTGCCAGCAGTTTGATAGGGACAGGGCTCCTGGTGGAGCAGTTCTTC
CASSLIGTGLLVEQFF
>-|-|TRBV2|TRBJ2-3
TGTGCCAGCAGTAGCCGACAGAGTACCACAGATACGCAGTATTTT
CASSSRQSTTDTQYF
>-|-|TRBV28|TRBJ1-2
TGTGCCAGCAGTTTAAGGGGCAGAATCTACTATGGCTACACCTTC
CASSLRGRIYYGYTF
>TRBD1|-|TRBV6-2/TRBV6-3|TRBJ1-3
TGTGCCAGCAGCCTCGACAGGGCTGGAAACACCATATATTTT
CASSLDRAGNTIYF
>-|-|TRBV6-5|TRBJ1-1
TGTGCCAGCAGACTAAGCAGGGCGGCGTACACTGAAGCTTTCTTT
CASRLSRAAYTEAFF
>-|-|TRBV27|TRBJ2-1
TGTGCCAGCAGTTTGGCAGCCTACAATGAGCAGTTCTTC
CASSLAAYNEQFF
>TRBD1|-|TRBV5-6|TRBJ2-7
TGTGCCAGCAGCGACAGGGTTTACGATGCCTACGAGCAGTACTTC
CASSDRVYDAYEQYF
>TRBD2|once|TRBV2|TRBJ2-7
TGTGCCAGCAGGAAGACTAGCGGATATGGCCTGGACGAGCAGTACTTC
CASRKTSGYGLDEQYF
>TRBD1|once|TRBV14|TRBJ2-2
TGTGCCAGCAGTCAAAACCGCCAGGGGGCCGGGGAGCTGTTTTTT
CASSQNRQGAGELFF
>TRBD2|-|TRBV19|TRBJ2-1
TGTGCCAGTACTATGGGTGGGCTAGCGGGGGGCCGGTACAATGAGCAGTTCTTC
CASTMGGLAGGRYNEQFF
>-|-|TRBV19|TRBJ1-4
TGTGCCAGTAGTATGTCCGACAGAGCGGAAAAACTGTTTTTT
CASSMSDRAEKLFF
>-|-|TRBV30|TRBJ1-4
TGTGCCTGGACAGGGGAGAATGAAAAACTGTTTTTT
CAWTGENEKLFF
>-|-|TRBV5-4|TRBJ1-2
TGTGCCAGCAGCCAGGGGCGCTCCTATGGCTACACCTTC
CASSQGRSYGYTF
>-|-|TRBV23-1|TRBJ1-1
TGCGCCAACCCCCCCCGAGGGCCCGAGGAAGCTTTCTTT
CANPPRGPEEAFF
>TRBD2|-|TRBV29-1|TRBJ2-3
TGCAGCGTTGATCTAGCGGGGCCCACAGATACGCAGTATTTT
CSVDLAGPTDTQYF
>-|-|TRBV10-1|TRBJ2-1
TGCGCCAGCAGTCCCTACTCCACCTACCCAACCCCCAATGAGCAGTTCTTC
CASSPYSTYPTPNEQFF
>TRBD2|-|TRBV7-9|TRBJ2-1
TGTGCCAGCAGCCCTCGGGGGGGTGGATCCGCTGAGCAGTTCTTC
CASSPRGGGSAEQFF
>-|-|TRBV3-1/TRBV3-2|TRBJ1-4
TGTGCCAGCAGCATAGAGACAGGCGCGGTTTTAAGTCTGGGTAATGAAAAACTGTTTTTT
CASSIETGAVLSLGNEKLFF
>-|-|TRBV28|TRBJ2-7
TGTGCCAGCAGTTACGGCTCCTACGAGCAGTACTTC
CASSYGSYEQYF
>-|-|TRBV2|TRBJ2-7
TGTGCCAGCAGCGCTGGACAGTGGAACTACGAGCAGTACTTC
CASSAGQWNYEQYF
>-|-|TRBV30|TRBJ2-1
TGTGCCTGGAGTGCGGGGAGCTCCTACAATGAGCAGTTCTTC
CAWSAGSSYNEQFF
>-|-|TRBV6-5|TRBJ1-1
TGTGCCTCTCAAGTCCCAGGGGATCCAACTGAAGCTTTCTTT
CASQVPGDPTEAFF
>-|-|TRBV25-1|TRBJ1-1
TGTGCCAGCAGTGAATGGGAGGCGCAGGGCACTGAAGCTTTCTTT
CASSEWEAQGTEAFF
>TRBD2|-|TRBV7-3|TRBJ2-3
TGTGCCAGCACCGAGAGAGCGGGGGGGTCCACAGATACGCAGTATTTT
CASTERAGGSTDTQYF
>TRBD1|-|TRBV5-5|TRBJ2-1
TGTGCCAGCAGCTTTGCCTCCGGGACAGTCGTCAGTGAGCAGTTCTTC
CASSFASGTVVSEQFF
>TRBD1|-|TRBV19|TRBJ1-4
TGTGCCAGTAGGACACAGGGGGCCGGGGAGAAGAATGAAAAACTGTTTTTT
CASRTQGAGEKNEKLFF
>-|-|TRBV10-2|TRBJ1-5
TGCGCCAGCAGTGATAGTTTCGCGGTCCAGCCCCAGCATTTT
CASSDSFAVQPQHF
>TRBD1|once|TRBV28|TRBJ1-2
TGTGCCAGCAGTTTATTTACAGGGGCCCTTGGCTACACCTTC
CASSLFTGALGYTF
>TRBD2|once|TRBV7-9|TRBJ2-1
TGTGCCAGCAGCTCCGGGACTAGCGAGTACAATGAGCAGTTCTTC
CASSSGTSEYNEQFF
>-|-|TRBV5-1|TRBJ1-4
TGCGCCAGCAGCCAGACAACTAATGAAAAACTGTTTTTT
CASSQTTNEKLFF
>TRBD2|-|TRBV3-1/TRBV3-2|TRBJ2-7
TGTGCCAGCAGCGAGGCGGCTAGCGGGTACTACGAGCAGTACTTC
CASSEAASGYYEQYF
>TRBD2|-|TRBV15|TRBJ2-1
TGTGCCACCAGCAGAGATCGGGCTAGCGGGGTGCATGAGCAGTTCTTC
CATSRDRASGVHEQFF
>TRBD2|-|TRBV6-2/TRBV6-3|TRBJ2-7
TGTGCCAGCAGCCCTGCAGTCGGGGGGGGCGGCGGGGAGCAGTACTTC
CASSPAVGGGGGEQYF
>TRBD1|-|TRBV27|TRBJ1-1
TGTGCCAGCAGTTTACAGGGGGCCATGAACACTGAAGCTTTCTTT
CASSLQGAMNTEAFF
>-|once|TRBV27|TRBJ1-2
TGTGCCAGCAGTTTATCGTCAGGGGCTGGCTACACCTTC
CASSLSSGAGYTF
>TRBD2|-|TRBV2|TRBJ2-2
TGTGCCAGCAAGCTTGAGCGGGGGGGCGGCGGGGAGCTGTTTTTT
CASKLERGGGGELFF
>-|-|TRBV27|TRBJ2-7
TGTGCCAGCAGTTTATCAACAGTCTACGAGCAGTACTTC
CASSLSTVYEQYF